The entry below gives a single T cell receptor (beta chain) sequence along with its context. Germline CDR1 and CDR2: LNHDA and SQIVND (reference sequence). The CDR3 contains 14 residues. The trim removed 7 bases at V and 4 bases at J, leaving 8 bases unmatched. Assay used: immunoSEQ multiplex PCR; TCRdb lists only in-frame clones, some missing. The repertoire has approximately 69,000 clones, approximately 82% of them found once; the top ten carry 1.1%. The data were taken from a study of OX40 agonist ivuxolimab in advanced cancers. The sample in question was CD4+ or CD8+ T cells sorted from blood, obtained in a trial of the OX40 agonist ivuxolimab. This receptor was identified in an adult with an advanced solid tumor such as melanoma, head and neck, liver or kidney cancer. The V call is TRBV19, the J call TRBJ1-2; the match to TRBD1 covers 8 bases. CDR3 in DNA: TGTGCCAGTATGGGGACAGGACCGTTCTATGGCTACACCTTC. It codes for CASMGTGPFYGYTF.